One and the same sample provided the 23 T cell receptor beta chains below, sequenced in a study of blood T cell repertoires in COVID-19 (dated by TCRdb to about 2020). Library preparation was by the immunoSEQ multiplex PCR assay. TCRdb limited this immuneACCESS table to in-frame rearrangements with V and J called. A share of clones is missing; checked studies link under half to unresolved V genes, and the rest is unexplained. In this sample the table shows 220,000 or so clones, 85% to 90% of which occur a single time. The ten largest clonotypes hold about 3.5% of the sample. What was sequenced was PBMCs or T cells enriched from blood (not recorded which). All receptors derive from a young woman in a cohort exposed to, infected with or recovered from COVID-19 (not recorded which).

The V call is TRBV6-5, the J call TRBJ1-2; no firm D call. Trimming left V 6 bases short and J 8 bases short, with 16 bases between. The germline CDR1 and CDR2 sequences are MNHEY and SVGAGI. The CDR3 extends over 13 amino acids. CDR3 amino acids: CASSPTGEKGYTF. Written as DNA, the CDR3 is TGTGCCAGCAGCCCCACCGGGGAGAAGGGCTACACCTTC.

The table lists this clone with a count of one. The V gene is TRBV27, the J gene TRBJ1-4, with 10 bases fitting TRBD1. The CDR3 has 16 amino acids. The V segment lost 8 bases and the J segment 7 bases; nucleotides outside the gene matches: 13. Germline V gene sequence: CDR1 MNHEY, CDR2 SMNVEV (reference sequence). CDR3 residues: CASGRSGQGDGEKLFF. The CDR3 region has the DNA TGTGCCAGCGGAAGATCCGGACAGGGGGATGGTGAAAAACTGTTTTTT. The complete variable domain, with remaining parts taken from reference TRBV27 and TRBJ1-4, reads EAQVTQNPRYLITVTGKKLTVTCSQNMNHEYMSWYRQDPGLGLRQIYYSMNVEVTDKGDVPEGYKVSRKEKRNFPLILESPSPNQTSLYFCASGRSGQGDGEKLFFGSGTQLSVL.

V usage is TRBV6-6 and J usage is TRBJ2-5; D perhaps matches TRBD2 (6 bases). V lost 2 bases to trimming and J lost 10 bases, with 17 bases between them. Looked up from germline, CDR1 is MNHNY and CDR2 is SVGAGI (reference sequence). This CDR3 region has 14 residues. In nucleotides, the CDR3 is TGTGCCAGCAGTTACGCCACGGCCGGGGAGGACCAGTACTTC. This translates into CASSYATAGEDQYF.

The table lists this clone with a count of one. V usage is TRBV2 and J usage is TRBJ2-5; 7 positions match TRBD2. The germline V gene encodes CDR1 SNHLY and CDR2 FYNNEI. J lost 7 bases, V lost 4 bases, and 6 bases had no gene match. The CDR3 consists of 13 residues. In nucleotides, the CDR3 is TGTGCCAGCAGTGCCACTAGCGTAGGGACCCAGTACTTC. This sequence encodes CASSATSVGTQYF.

The chain carries TRBV9 and TRBJ1-2; D is undetermined. This CDR3 contains 13 residues. The V gene's germline CDR1 is SGDLS and CDR2 YYNGEE. Trimming removed 3 bases from V and 5 bases from J, with 11 bases in between. CDR3 DNA: TGTGCCAGCAGCGCCTCGGGAGTGTATGGCTACACCTTC. Translated: CASSASGVYGYTF. The full variable domain, its missing parts supplied by reference TRBV9 and TRBJ1-2, is DSGVTQTPKHLITATGQRVTLRCSPRSGDLSVYWYQQSLDQGLQFLIQYYNGEERAKGNILERFSAQQFPDLHSELNLSSLELGDSALYFCASSASGVYGYTFGSGTRLTVV.

This clone was observed once. A read error may produce the germline difference seen at one junction end. The chain combines TRBV6-5 with TRBJ1-1; 11 bases match TRBD1. The CDR3 totals 12 residues. Germline values: CDR1 MNHEY, CDR2 SVGAGI. This CDR3 is CASSYQDRGLVF. CDR3 DNA sequence: TGTGCCAGCAGTTACCAGGACAGGGGGCTCGTCTTT.

This clone appeared a single time. The CDR3 loop is CASKLGEGTEAFF. In DNA, the CDR3 is TGTGCCAGCAAGCTCGGGGAGGGCACTGAAGCTTTCTTT. V and J are TRBV2 and TRBJ1-1; D is ambiguous. This CDR3 has 13 amino acids. V was pared by 7 bases and J by 4 bases, with 13 bases between. CDR1 SNHLY and CDR2 FYNNEI come from the germline V gene.

About this clone itself: A junction boundary mismatches the germline segment, possibly from a read error. The same CDR3 is also encoded by other DNA sequences in this sample. The rearrangement uses TRBV27 and TRBJ1-1; D gene uncertain. The germline V gene encodes CDR1 MNHEY and CDR2 SMNVEV (reference sequence). The CDR3 has 14 residues. The CDR3 DNA reads TGTGCCAGCAGCTTATCTTCTGGGCGAACTGAAGCTTTCTTT. Translating gives CASSLSSGRTEAFF.

The genes are TRBV2 and TRBJ2-6; 8 bases align to TRBD1. With 4 bases clipped from V and 1 base from J, the junction kept 6 bases outside the gene matches. The CDR3 is 17 residues long. Germline loops: CDR1 SNHLY, CDR2 FYNNEI. The CDR3 spells CASSAGQAGSGANVLTF. The DNA for the CDR3 is TGTGCCAGCAGTGCGGGACAGGCGGGTTCTGGGGCCAACGTCCTGACTTTC.

J is TRBJ2-3 and V is TRBV27; D perhaps matches TRBD2 (6 bases). The CDR3 contains 17 residues. CDR1 and CDR2 from the germline V gene are MNHEY and SMNVEV (reference sequence). Trimming took 7 bases from V and 5 from J, leaving 25 bases between them. The chain's CDR3 is CASTTILRLVRGDTQYF. The CDR3, as DNA: TGTGCCAGCACCACGATCCTCCGACTAGTCCGGGGAGATACGCAGTATTTT.

This clone is a singleton in its sample. The V gene is TRBV6-2 or TRBV6-3, the J gene TRBJ2-7, with D possibly matching TRBD2 (5 bases). The CDR3 covers 12 residues. From germline, CDR1 is MNHEY and CDR2 SVGEGT. V shed 5 bases and J shed 6 bases, with 11 bases lying between them. The CDR3 sequence: CASSHPRGEQYF. The CDR3 DNA reads TGTGCCAGCAGTCACCCCCGGGGCGAGCAGTACTTC.

This clone came up once. J is TRBJ2-5 and V is TRBV2; TRBD1 matches 12 bases. CDR1 and CDR2 (germline): SNHLY, FYNNEI. The CDR3 is 20 residues long. The trim removed 6 bases at V and 4 bases at J, leaving 21 bases unmatched. The DNA of the CDR3 is TGTGCCAGCAGGACATCGACCCGGGACAGGGGGCGGTTTGCTTCAGAGACCCAGTACTTC. Its translation: CASRTSTRDRGRFASETQYF. Complete variable domain (other parts from reference TRBV2 and TRBJ2-5): EPEVTQTPSHQVTQMGQEVILRCVPISNHLYFYWYRQILGQKVEFLVSFYNNEISEKSEIFDDQFSVERPDGSNFTLKIRSTKLEDSAMYFCASRTSTRDRGRFASETQYFGPGTRLLVL.

J is TRBJ1-6 and V is TRBV2; D is uncertain. Per germline, CDR1 SNHLY and CDR2 FYNNEI. The CDR3 loop spans 12 amino acids. Trimming removed 5 bases from V and 7 bases from J, with 6 bases in between. CDR3 bases: TGTGCCAGCAGTCAGGAAAATTCACCCCTCCACTTT. Protein sequence: CASSQENSPLHF.

The chain employs TRBV2 and TRBJ2-1, with 12 positions matching TRBD2. Germline values: CDR1 SNHLY, CDR2 FYNNEI. The V and J ends lost 9 bases and 6 bases, in that order; junction bases with no gene match: 6. This CDR3 comprises 14 residues. The DNA of the CDR3 is TGTGCCAGATCACTAGCGGGGGGCGGCAATGAGCAGTTCTTC. Its translation is CARSLAGGGNEQFF.

The V and J genes are TRBV3-1 (or the pseudogene TRBV3-2) and TRBJ2-5; weak D call: TRBD2 (6 bases). The CDR3 spans 14 residues. The V end lost 2 bases, the J end lost 5 bases, and 12 bases lay between the germline ends. Germline assignment: CDR1 LGHDT and CDR2 YNNKEL (reference sequence). The CDR3 region has the DNA TGTGCCAGCAGCCAAAGACTAGGGGCGGAGACCCAGTACTTC. It yields the protein CASSQRLGAETQYF.

The CDR3 nucleotides read TGTGCCAGCTCACCAGGACAGGACACTGAAGCTTTCTTT. Translation gives CASSPGQDTEAFF. This sequence joins TRBV18 and TRBJ1-1, with TRBD1 identical over 7 bases. Germline trimming cut 2 bases from V and 3 bases from J; bases unmatched to any gene: 0. The CDR3 length is 13 residues. Looked up from germline, CDR1 is KGHSH and CDR2 is LQKENI. The variable domain in full, completed from reference TRBV18 and TRBJ1-1, reads NAGVMQNPRHLVRRRGQEARLRCSPMKGHSHVYWYRQLPEEGLKFMVYLQKENIIDESGMPKERFSAEFPKEGPSILRIQQVVRGDSAAYFCASSPGQDTEAFFGQGTRLTVV.

The chain couples TRBV10-3 to TRBJ2-1; D is possibly TRBD1 (6 bases). The CDR3 is 13 amino acids. V dropped 6 bases and J dropped 5 bases, with 11 bases sitting between them. CDR1 and CDR2 (germline): ENHRY, SYGVKD. CDR3 nucleotides: TGTGCCATCAGCCCCCGGACAGACAATGAGCAGTTCTTC. This gives the protein CAISPRTDNEQFF.

V usage is TRBV6-5 and J usage is TRBJ1-2, with D uncertain. The germline V gene encodes CDR1 MNHEY and CDR2 SVGAGI. Trimming left V 10 bases short and J 4 bases short, with 10 bases between. The CDR3 runs 11 residues. CDR3 loop: CAIVRSYGYTF. CDR3 DNA: TGTGCCATCGTGCGGTCCTATGGCTACACCTTC.

The chain joins TRBV11-3 to TRBJ2-2; 11 bases map to TRBD2. The J segment lost 6 bases and the V segment lost 5 bases, leaving 5 bases of the junction unmatched. This CDR3 has 15 amino acids. Germline CDR1 reads SGHNT; CDR2 reads YENEEA. The CDR3, as DNA: TGTGCCAGCAGCGCAGGGACTAGCGGTGCCGGGGAGCTGTTTTTT. The encoded protein is CASSAGTSGAGELFF.

V and J are TRBV5-1 and TRBJ2-3, with 11 bases aligning to TRBD1. Germline CDR1 reads SGHRS; CDR2 reads YFSETQ. This CDR3 comprises 15 residues. V dropped 4 bases and J dropped 2; count of bases not matched to a gene: 3. CDR3 residues: CASSPDRGLTDTQYF. The DNA for the CDR3 is TGCGCCAGCAGCCCGGACAGGGGGCTCACAGATACGCAGTATTTT.

The rearrangement joins TRBV7-3 to TRBJ2-1; TRBD2 aligns across 11 bases. V was clipped by 2 bases and J by 6 bases; unmatched bases: 6. CDR1 SGHTA and CDR2 FQGTGA come from the germline V gene. The CDR3 runs 16 residues. CDR3 loop: CASSLDGLAGGNEQFF. CDR3 DNA sequence: TGTGCCAGCAGCTTAGACGGGCTAGCGGGAGGCAATGAGCAGTTCTTC.

This clone has just a few counts. This chain uses TRBV6-5 with TRBJ1-5; D gene unclear. This CDR3 comprises 13 residues. CDR1 is MNHEY and CDR2 is SVGAGI in the germline V gene. Trimming left V 2 bases short and J 3 bases short, with 5 bases between. CDR3 sequence reads: CASSYEDNQPQHF. CDR3 DNA: TGTGCCAGCAGTTACGAGGACAATCAGCCCCAGCATTTT.

V usage is TRBV5-6 and J usage is TRBJ2-2; TRBD1 aligns across 7 bases. The CDR3 covers 15 residues. Unmatched junction bases numbered 7, after V lost 4 bases and J lost 4 bases. CDR1 SGHDT and CDR2 YYEEEE come from the germline V gene. The CDR3 loop reads CASSPGQVGTGELFF. In DNA, the CDR3 is TGTGCCAGCAGCCCCGGACAGGTGGGCACCGGGGAGCTGTTTTTT. Full variable domain (rest looked up from reference TRBV5-6 and TRBJ2-2): DAGVTQSPTHLIKTRGQQVTLRCSPKSGHDTVSWYQQALGQGPQFIFQYYEEEERQRGNFPDRFSGHQFPNYSSELNVNALLLGDSALYLCASSPGQVGTGELFFGEGSRLTVL.